The 15 T cell receptor beta chains listed next were all sequenced from one sample in a study of T cells in localized non-small cell lung cancer. Method: immunoSEQ multiplex PCR; TCRdb's copy keeps in-frame clones and lacks some. Of roughly 40,000 clones listed, roughly 86% are singletons. Sequencing used peripheral blood, obtained before any cancer treatment. These receptor sequences come from a man aged 18 to 49 with stage I lung adenocarcinoma.

V is TRBV14 and J is TRBJ1-1, with D hard to call. The CDR3 loop spans 13 amino acids. Germline-derived CDR1 and CDR2 are SGHDN and FVKESK. With 1 base removed from V and 4 bases from J, the gap between germline ends came to 7 bases. The CDR3 nucleotides read TGTGCCAGCAGCCAAGCTCCTGGCACTGAAGCTTTCTTT. Residues: CASSQAPGTEAFF.

The J gene is TRBJ1-2, the V gene TRBV19; no clear D. Germline V CDR1 and CDR2: LNHDA, SQIVND (reference sequence). This CDR3 comprises 12 residues. The germline V and J ends were trimmed by 10 bases and 3 bases, with 12 bases remaining between them. CDR3 nucleotide sequence: TGTGCCACAAGGAGGGCAGACTATGGCTACACCTTC. It yields the protein CATRRADYGYTF.

The chain is built from TRBV27 and TRBJ2-7, with 8 bases matching TRBD2. Germline V gene lookup returns CDR1 MNHEY and CDR2 SMNVEV (reference sequence). This CDR3 is 15 amino acids long. The J segment lost 2 bases and the V segment lost 0 bases, leaving 3 bases of the junction unmatched. The CDR3 loop is CASSLSAGGAYEQYF. The CDR3 nucleotides are TGTGCCAGCAGTTTATCCGCGGGGGGAGCCTACGAGCAGTACTTC.

The genes are TRBV9 and TRBJ2-2, with D tentatively TRBD2 (5 bases). The CDR3 spans 17 residues. V lost 0 bases to trimming and J lost 1 base, with 13 bases between them. In germline, CDR1 is SGDLS, CDR2 YYNGEE. CDR3 sequence (DNA): TGTGCCAGCAGCGTAGAATCGTATGGAGGGAACACCGGGGAGCTGTTTTTT. Protein: CASSVESYGGNTGELFF.

The chain employs TRBV7-9 and TRBJ2-5; TRBD2 agrees at 8 bases. The CDR3 has 14 residues. V lost 5 bases to trimming and J lost 4 bases; unmatched junction nucleotides: 6. Germline CDR1 SEHNR, CDR2 FQNEAQ (reference sequence). In DNA form, the CDR3 reads TGTGCCAGCAGCCAGACCGGGGGGGCAGAGACCCAGTACTTC. Its protein product is CASSQTGGAETQYF.

The rearrangement joins TRBV4-2 to TRBJ2-1; 11 bases fit TRBD2. Germline V gene sequence: CDR1 LGHNA, CDR2 YNFKEQ. The V gene end was trimmed by 5 bases and the J gene end by 12 bases; junction bases not matched to a gene: 6. The CDR3 is 13 amino acids. CDR3 sequence reads: CASSSRLAGMQFF. The CDR3 DNA reads as TGTGCCAGCAGCTCGCGACTAGCGGGGATGCAGTTCTTC.

The chain recombines TRBV19 with TRBJ2-1, with unresolved D. Germline V gene lookup returns CDR1 LNHDA and CDR2 SQIVND (reference sequence). The CDR3 length is 12 residues. Trimming pared 7 bases from V and 6 bases from J, leaving 10 bases between. CDR3 amino acids: CASNYLGNEQFF. CDR3 bases: TGTGCCAGTAACTACTTGGGCAATGAGCAGTTCTTC.

A few counts support this clone. The chain is built from TRBV15 and TRBJ2-5; 8 bases align to TRBD1. CDR3 length: 14 residues. CDR1 and CDR2 (germline): LNHNV, YYDKDF (reference sequence). J gave up 5 bases and V 5 bases, and 7 bases lay outside the gene matches. The CDR3 bases are TGTGCCACCAGCCCGACAGGGGTGGATGAGACCCAGTACTTC. This codes for CATSPTGVDETQYF. Looking up the rest from reference TRBV15 and TRBJ2-5 gives the full variable domain: DAMVIQNPRYQVTQFGKPVTLSCSQTLNHNVMYWYQQKSSQAPKLLFHYYDKDFNNEADTPDNFQSRRPNTSFCFLDIRSPGLGDTAMYLCATSPTGVDETQYFGPGTRLLVL.

This clone appeared once. The chain couples TRBV28 to TRBJ2-3, with 14 bases aligning to TRBD2. Germline-derived CDR1 and CDR2 are MDHEN and SYDVKM. CDR3 length: 19 residues. The J segment lost 2 bases and the V segment lost 5 bases, leaving 12 bases of the junction unmatched. CDR3 residues: CASSPIPGLAGAITDTQYF. The DNA of the CDR3 is TGTGCCAGCAGTCCCATACCGGGACTAGCGGGGGCAATCACAGATACGCAGTATTTT.

A single count supports this clone. V gene TRBV12-5 combines with J gene TRBJ2-4, with 8 bases lining up with TRBD1. Trimming took 8 bases from V and 8 from J; bases not matched to a gene: 17. Germline V lookup: CDR1 LGHNT, CDR2 FRNRAP. The CDR3 length is 16 residues. The chain's CDR3 is CASSLGGAGGGDIQYF. Here the CDR3 DNA reads TGTGCTAGTTCCCTAGGCGGGGCAGGGGGCGGGGACATTCAGTACTTC.

This clone was counted only a few times. The chain has TRBV18 and TRBJ1-5; D perhaps matches TRBD1 (5 bases). This CDR3 comprises 15 residues. The V gene lost 3 bases and the J gene lost 0 bases, with 9 bases spanning the gap. CDR1 KGHSH and CDR2 LQKENI come from the germline V gene. CDR3 sequence reads: CASSPDSYSNQPQHF. For the CDR3, the DNA is TGTGCCAGCTCACCCGACAGCTATAGCAATCAGCCCCAGCATTTT.

This chain uses TRBV4-3 with TRBJ1-1; D is unresolved. Germline V lookup: CDR1 LGHNA, CDR2 YSLEER. V was pared by 0 bases and J by 1 base, with 6 bases between. The CDR3 contains 14 residues. The CDR3 is CASSQDIANTEAFF. The CDR3 DNA is TGCGCCAGCAGCCAAGATATCGCGAACACTGAAGCTTTCTTT.

The chain combines TRBV9 with TRBJ2-1, with TRBD2 matching over 8 bases. With V trimmed by 1 base and J by 5 bases, 5 bases remained unmatched. The CDR3 has 15 amino acids. Per germline, CDR1 SGDLS and CDR2 YYNGEE. CDR3 coding DNA: TGTGCCAGCAGCGTACTGAGCGGGGGAAACAATGAGCAGTTCTTC. Its protein product is CASSVLSGGNNEQFF.

CDR3 amino acids: CASSDQGLAGLGETQYF. CDR3 DNA: TGTGCCAGCAGTGATCAGGGCCTAGCGGGGCTGGGAGAGACCCAGTACTTC. V is TRBV2 and J is TRBJ2-5; 9 nucleotides agree with TRBD2. The V segment lost 3 bases and the J segment 4 bases; nucleotides outside the gene matches: 12. This CDR3 is 17 amino acids long. Germline V gene sequence: CDR1 SNHLY, CDR2 FYNNEI.

V usage is TRBV18 and J usage is TRBJ1-6, with a weak D call TRBD1 (6 bases). The CDR3 is 15 residues long. V lost 3 bases to trimming and J lost 9 bases, with 15 bases between them. CDR1 KGHSH and CDR2 LQKENI come from the germline V gene. CDR3 amino acids: CASSPSAQGGSPLHF. CDR3 DNA: TGTGCCAGCTCACCTTCTGCACAGGGAGGTTCACCCCTCCACTTT.